This TCR beta chain was sequenced during a study of cytomegalovirus exposure and HLA in healthy donors. In the study overall: HLA-typed donors were the source of around 87 million unique TCRs, which an early data release held.

PCR involved 60 Vbeta and 13 Jbeta primers. Data came from immunoSEQ multiplex PCR; TCRdb stores just in-frame clones and leaves some out. The sample carries 85,000 to 130,000 clones, over 60% recorded once. Comments on this clone: No antigen is known for it.

This CDR3 spans 17 amino acids. The germline V gene encodes CDR1 MNHNS and CDR2 SASEGT. V was trimmed by 3 bases and J by 1 base, leaving 16 bases between them. Whole-study findings and limits: The dataset shows that most TCR sequences were rare, while some public TCRs occurred in many donors. The classifier reportedly diagnosed cytomegalovirus status with high sensitivity and specificity. HLA restriction was apparent for most CMV-associated TCR beta chains in a later analysis.

The chain employs TRBV6-1 and TRBJ1-5; perhaps TRBD1 as D (5 bases). Sequenced sample: PBMCs. The sequence was obtained from a woman between 18 and 29 years old in good health and CMV-seropositive. The CDR3 region is CASSELSGYRSNQPQHF. CDR3 bases: TGTGCCAGCAGTGAGCTTTCAGGGTATAGGAGCAATCAGCCCCAGCATTTT.